A single sample gave rise to the 14 T cell receptor beta chains below, sequenced in a study of T cells in narcolepsy. The table came from immunoSEQ multiplex PCR; TCRdb's copy has only in-frame clones and leaves some out. The table has fewer than 25,000 clones, 75% to 85% seen once. The source material was memory (CD45RA-) CD4+ T cells from blood. These receptors came from a human donor in good health.

The rearrangement joins TRBV5-4 to TRBJ1-1; 8 bases match TRBD1. With 4 bases clipped from V and 2 bases from J, the junction kept 7 bases outside the gene matches. The V gene's germline CDR1 is SGHNT and CDR2 YYREEE (reference sequence). The CDR3 sequence is 15 residues long. The chain's CDR3 is CASSAPGTGNTEAFF. The CDR3, as DNA: TGTGCCAGCAGCGCCCCCGGGACAGGTAACACTGAAGCTTTCTTT.

The chain recombines TRBV5-4 with TRBJ2-1; D may be TRBD1 or TRBD2 (6 bases each). The CDR3 contains 13 residues. V was shortened by 4 bases and J by 12 bases, with 17 bases between the two germline ends. Per the germline V gene, CDR1 is SGHNT and CDR2 is YYREEE (reference sequence). The CDR3 sequence: CASSVSAEGGQFF. The DNA of the CDR3 is TGTGCCAGCAGCGTTTCCGCGGAGGGGGGGCAGTTCTTC.

This chain joins TRBV5-5 and TRBJ1-5; D gene unclear. The germline gives CDR1 SGHKS, CDR2 YYEKEE (reference sequence). The germline V and J ends were trimmed by 2 bases and 0 bases, with 9 bases remaining between them. This CDR3 is 15 amino acids long. The CDR3 DNA reads as TGTGCCAGCAGCTTCGACGGGGTTAGCAATCAGCCCCAGCATTTT. Translating it yields CASSFDGVSNQPQHF.

This clone has a single count. The chain employs TRBV5-6 and TRBJ2-5; 11 bases match TRBD2. The CDR3 contains 17 residues. V shed 3 bases and J 5 bases; nucleotides not matched to a gene: 12. CDR1 is SGHDT, CDR2 YYEEEE, per germline. The DNA of the CDR3 is TGTGCCAGCAGCTATGGAGGATTAGCGGGGGGGCTGGAGACCCAGTACTTC. Its translation is CASSYGGLAGGLETQYF.

The chain recombines TRBV7-9 with TRBJ2-7; tentative D call: TRBD2 (5 bases). V was shortened by 5 bases and J by 2 bases, with 7 bases between the two germline ends. CDR3 size: 12 residues. Germline V gene sequence: CDR1 SEHNR, CDR2 FQNEAQ (reference sequence). CDR3 DNA sequence: TGTGCCAGCAGCCCCGGGGCCTACGAGCAGTACTTC. Residues: CASSPGAYEQYF.

V and J are TRBV7-6 and TRBJ2-5, with no clear D. The germline CDR1 and CDR2 sequences are SGHVS and FNYEAQ. The CDR3 runs to 13 residues. V was cut by 5 bases and J by 4 bases, with 11 bases left in between. The CDR3 DNA reads TGTGCCAGCAGCCCCCAGAGGCGAGAGACCCAGTACTTC. Protein sequence: CASSPQRRETQYF.

J is TRBJ1-1 and V is TRBV29-1; D not certain. The CDR3 is 10 amino acids. Germline V gene sequence: CDR1 SQVTM, CDR2 ANQGSEA. V was clipped by 4 bases and J by 6 bases, with 6 bases between them. CDR3 nucleotide sequence: TGCAGCGTTGGGGGATCTGAAGCTTTCTTT. As protein: CSVGGSEAFF. Supplemented by reference TRBV29-1 and TRBJ1-1, the full variable domain reads SAVISQKPSRDICQRGTSLTIQCQVDSQVTMMFWYRQQPGQSLTLIATANQGSEATYESGFVIDKFPISRPNLTFSTLTVSNMSPEDSSIYLCSVGGSEAFFGQGTRLTVV.

The chain combines TRBV19 with TRBJ2-7; D possibly corresponds to TRBD1 (6 bases). This CDR3 has 14 residues. V lost 6 bases, J lost 2 bases, and 14 bases lay in between. The V gene's germline CDR1 is LNHDA and CDR2 SQIVND (reference sequence). CDR3 nucleotide sequence: TGTGCCAGTAGCAACTACAGGGTGCCCTACGAGCAGTACTTC. Protein product: CASSNYRVPYEQYF.

J is TRBJ2-7 and V is TRBV6-5, with a weak D call TRBD1 (5 bases). The CDR3 is 14 residues long. Germline loops: CDR1 MNHEY, CDR2 SVGAGI. Trimming pared 4 bases from V and 0 bases from J, leaving 10 bases between. The CDR3 DNA reads TGTGCCAGCAGTTTATCAGGGTTCTCCTACGAGCAGTACTTC. It specifies CASSLSGFSYEQYF.

This chain links TRBV5-6 with TRBJ2-5; D may be TRBD1 or TRBD2 (5 bases each). The CDR3 spans 13 residues. Looked up from germline, CDR1 is SGHDT and CDR2 is YYEEEE. Trimming stripped 7 bases from V and 4 bases from J, with 14 bases between. The CDR3 region is CASERGRAETQYF. The DNA of the CDR3 is TGTGCCAGCGAGAGGGGCAGGGCAGAGACCCAGTACTTC.

J is TRBJ2-7 and V is TRBV19; TRBD1 matches at 10 bases. V shed 4 bases, J shed 8 bases, and the junction held 14 bases outside the gene matches. Germline V lookup: CDR1 LNHDA, CDR2 SQIVND (reference sequence). This CDR3 is 16 amino acids long. DNA for the CDR3: TGTGCCAGTAGTACAAGCGAGGGACAGGGGATTTATCAGCAGTACTTC. Translating it yields CASSTSEGQGIYQQYF. The full variable domain, in which reference TRBV19 and TRBJ2-7 provide the parts outside the CDR3, is DGGITQSPKYLFRKEGQNVTLSCEQNLNHDAMYWYRQDPGQGLRLIYYSQIVNDFQKGDIAEGYSVSREKKESFPLTVTSAQKNPTAFYLCASSTSEGQGIYQQYFGPGTRLTVT.

The chain links TRBV5-4 to TRBJ2-2, with 13 bases that match TRBD2. Losses at the gene ends were 4 bases for V and 0 bases for J; bases not matched to a gene: 3. In germline, CDR1 is SGHNT, CDR2 YYREEE (reference sequence). The CDR3 runs 17 residues. The CDR3 nucleotides read TGTGCCAGCAGCGGGGGACTAGCGGGGACGAACACCGGGGAGCTGTTTTTT. Residues: CASSGGLAGTNTGELFF.

This sequence joins TRBV2 and TRBJ1-3; 8 nucleotides agree with TRBD1. V shed 7 bases and J 2 bases; nucleotides not matched to a gene: 13. Germline CDR1 reads SNHLY; CDR2 reads FYNNEI. The CDR3 extends over 17 amino acids. CDR3 sequence reads: CASTPTGAVNAGNTIYF. The CDR3 bases are TGTGCCAGCACCCCGACAGGGGCGGTTAACGCTGGAAACACCATATATTTT.

This chain joins TRBV29-1 and TRBJ2-2; D is perhaps TRBD1 or TRBD2 (5 bases each). With 7 bases removed from V and 8 bases from J, the gap between germline ends came to 17 bases. The CDR3 sequence is 13 residues long. Germline values: CDR1 SQVTM, CDR2 ANQGSEA. Here the CDR3 DNA reads TGCAGCGGCCTACAGGACTCCGGTGGGGAGCTGTTTTTT. It yields the protein CSGLQDSGGELFF.